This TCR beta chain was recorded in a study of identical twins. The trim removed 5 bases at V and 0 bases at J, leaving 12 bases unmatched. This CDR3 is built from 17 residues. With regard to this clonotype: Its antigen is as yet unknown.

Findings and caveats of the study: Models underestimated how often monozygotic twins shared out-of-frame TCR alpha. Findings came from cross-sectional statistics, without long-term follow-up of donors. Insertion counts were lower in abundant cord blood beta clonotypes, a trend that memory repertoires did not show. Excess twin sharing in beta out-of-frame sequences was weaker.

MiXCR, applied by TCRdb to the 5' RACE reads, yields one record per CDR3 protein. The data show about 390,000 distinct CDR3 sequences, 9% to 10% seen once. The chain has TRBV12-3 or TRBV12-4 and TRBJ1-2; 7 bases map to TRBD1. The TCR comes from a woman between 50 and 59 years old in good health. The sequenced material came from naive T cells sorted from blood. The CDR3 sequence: CASSQHGTAIANYGYTF. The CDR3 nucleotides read TGTGCCAGCAGTCAACACGGGACAGCTATAGCTAACTATGGCTACACCTTC.